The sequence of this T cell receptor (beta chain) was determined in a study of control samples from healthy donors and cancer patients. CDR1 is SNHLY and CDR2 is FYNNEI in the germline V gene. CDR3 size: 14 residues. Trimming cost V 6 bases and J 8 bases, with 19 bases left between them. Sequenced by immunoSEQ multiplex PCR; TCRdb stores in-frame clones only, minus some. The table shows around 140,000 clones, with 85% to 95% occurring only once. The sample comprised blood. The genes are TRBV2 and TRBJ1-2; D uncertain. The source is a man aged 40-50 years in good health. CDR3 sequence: CASRTQTDSSGYTF. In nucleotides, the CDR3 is TGTGCCAGCAGGACTCAGACCGATTCTTCCGGCTACACCTTC.